This T cell receptor beta chain was recorded in a study of blood T cell repertoires in COVID-19. Produced via immunoSEQ multiplex PCR; TCRdb's table is partial and in-frame only. The sample yields a few hundred thousand clones, more than 75% seen once. Trimming pared 7 bases from V and 2 bases from J, leaving 11 bases between. Germline V gives CDR1 SQVTM, CDR2 ANQGSEA. The CDR3 loop spans 12 amino acids. The rearrangement uses TRBV29-1 and TRBJ1-2; D unresolved. This sequence originates from a woman between 65 and 79 years old with active or convalescent COVID-19. The specimen sequenced was peripheral blood. For the CDR3, the DNA is TGCAGCGCTTCGGAGGGAAACTATGGCTACACCTTC. It yields the protein CSASEGNYGYTF.